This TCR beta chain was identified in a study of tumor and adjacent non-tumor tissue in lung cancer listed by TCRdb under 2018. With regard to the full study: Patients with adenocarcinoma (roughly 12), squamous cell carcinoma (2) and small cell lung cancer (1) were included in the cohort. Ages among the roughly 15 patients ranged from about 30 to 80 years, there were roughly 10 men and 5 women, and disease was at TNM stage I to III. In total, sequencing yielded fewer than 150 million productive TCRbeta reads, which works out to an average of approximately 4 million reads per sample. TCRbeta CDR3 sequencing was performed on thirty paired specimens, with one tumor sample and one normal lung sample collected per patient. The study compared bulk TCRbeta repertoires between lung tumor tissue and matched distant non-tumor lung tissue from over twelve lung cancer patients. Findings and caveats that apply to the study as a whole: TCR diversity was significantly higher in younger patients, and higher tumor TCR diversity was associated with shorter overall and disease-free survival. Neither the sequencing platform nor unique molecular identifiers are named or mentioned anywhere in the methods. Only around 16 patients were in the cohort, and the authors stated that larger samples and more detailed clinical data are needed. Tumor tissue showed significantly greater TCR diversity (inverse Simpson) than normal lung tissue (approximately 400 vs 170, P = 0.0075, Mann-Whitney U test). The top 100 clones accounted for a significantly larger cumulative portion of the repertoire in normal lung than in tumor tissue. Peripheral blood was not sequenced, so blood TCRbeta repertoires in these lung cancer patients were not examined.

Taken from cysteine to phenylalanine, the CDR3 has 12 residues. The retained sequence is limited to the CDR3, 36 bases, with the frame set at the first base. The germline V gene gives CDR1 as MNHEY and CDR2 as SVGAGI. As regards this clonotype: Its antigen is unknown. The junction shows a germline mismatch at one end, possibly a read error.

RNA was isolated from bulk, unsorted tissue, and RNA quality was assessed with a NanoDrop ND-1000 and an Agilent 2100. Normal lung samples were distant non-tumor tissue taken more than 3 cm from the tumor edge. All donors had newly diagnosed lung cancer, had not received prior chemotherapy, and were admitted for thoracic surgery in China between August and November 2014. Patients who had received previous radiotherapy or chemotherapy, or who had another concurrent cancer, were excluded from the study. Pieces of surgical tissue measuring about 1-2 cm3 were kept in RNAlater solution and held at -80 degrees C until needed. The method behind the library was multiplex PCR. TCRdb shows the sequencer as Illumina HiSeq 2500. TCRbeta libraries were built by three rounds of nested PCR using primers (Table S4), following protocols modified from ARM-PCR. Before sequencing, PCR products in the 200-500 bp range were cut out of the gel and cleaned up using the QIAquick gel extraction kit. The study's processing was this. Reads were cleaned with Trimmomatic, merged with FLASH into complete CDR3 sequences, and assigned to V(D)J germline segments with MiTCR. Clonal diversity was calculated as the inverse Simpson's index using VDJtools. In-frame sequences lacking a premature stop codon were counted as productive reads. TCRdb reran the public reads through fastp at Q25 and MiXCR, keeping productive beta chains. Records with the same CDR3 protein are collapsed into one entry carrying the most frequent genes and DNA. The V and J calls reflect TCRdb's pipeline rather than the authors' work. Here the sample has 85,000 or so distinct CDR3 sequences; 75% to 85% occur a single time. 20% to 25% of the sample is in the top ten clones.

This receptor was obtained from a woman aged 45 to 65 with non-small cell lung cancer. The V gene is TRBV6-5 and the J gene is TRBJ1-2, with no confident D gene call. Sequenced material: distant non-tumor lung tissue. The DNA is TGTGTCACTCAGAGAGGTTTGGACGGCTACACTTTC. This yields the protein CVTQRGLDGYTF.